Listed here is a single T cell receptor beta chain. The protocol was immunoSEQ multiplex PCR, while the TCRdb copy is restricted to in-frame clones and leaves out a portion. Among approximately 92,000 clones listed, roughly 90% were seen once. This sample is part of a study of T cell changes during pregnancy in multiple sclerosis. The J segment lost 4 bases and the V segment lost 1 base, leaving 5 bases of the junction unmatched. There are 15 residues in the CDR3. Germline CDR1 SGDLS, CDR2 YYNGEE. Sequences were derived from peripheral blood, sampled in the first trimester of pregnancy. This chain connects TRBV9 to TRBJ1-5; 7 nucleotides agree with TRBD1. This clonotype originated in a female donor with multiple sclerosis, enrolled in a pregnancy study. The CDR3 DNA is TGTGCCAGCAGCGTAAGTTGGGGACAGAATCAGCCCCAGCATTTT. Its protein product is CASSVSWGQNQPQHF.